A selection of T cell receptor beta chains follows, all from one sample in a study of beta chain features in type 1 diabetes. Measured with immunoSEQ multiplex PCR; TCRdb has only the in-frame clones, and not every one. The sample includes 150,000 to 180,000 clones, approximately 12% seen only once; the top ten take 2% to 2.5%. Sequences were obtained from central memory CD4+ T cells from blood. The origin of the receptors is a man between 18 and 29 years old in good health. Both conserved end residues are part of each CDR3. The D gene is left open where the match is weak. Where a row states a size, it is once, few, many or the class of an expanded clone; other rows omit it.

TRBV5-1	TRBJ2-5	NA	NA	CASSLSSGNYQETQYF	TGCGCCAGCAGCTTAAGCTCTGGGAATTACCAAGAGACCCAGTACTTC
TRBV7-3	TRBJ1-6	TRBD1	few	CASSLKGQGAPLHF	TGTGCCAGCAGCTTAAAGGGACAGGGGGCCCCCCTCCACTTT
TRBV29-1	TRBJ2-5	NA	NA	CSVERVVQETQYF	TGCAGCGTTGAACGAGTAGTCCAAGAGACCCAGTACTTC
TRBV7-2	TRBJ2-1	TRBD2	few	CASGSGSYNEQFF	TGTGCCAGCGGGAGCGGGAGCTACAATGAGCAGTTCTTC
TRBV9	TRBJ1-1	NA	few	CASSAGTLNTEAFF	TGTGCCAGCAGCGCCGGGACGCTGAACACTGAAGCTTTCTTT
TRBV10-3	TRBJ1-1	NA	NA	CAISEPGKEAFF	TGTGCCATCAGTGAGCCAGGGAAGGAAGCTTTCTTT
TRBV7-2	TRBJ1-2	NA	NA	CASSQQATSYGYTF	TGTGCCAGCAGCCAACAGGCTACGAGCTATGGCTACACCTTC
TRBV5-6	TRBJ2-7	TRBD1	few	CASSWDRGLSFHEQYF	TGTGCCAGCAGCTGGGACAGGGGGCTAAGCTTCCACGAGCAGTACTTC
TRBV28	TRBJ1-2	NA	NA	CASSLNGREGYTF	TGTGCCAGCAGTTTGAACGGCCGAGAGGGCTACACCTTC
TRBV5-4	TRBJ1-1	NA	few	CASSSDEGEAFF	TGTGCCAGCAGCTCTGACGAGGGTGAAGCTTTCTTT
TRBV11-2	TRBJ2-1	NA	few	CASSLEYEQFF	TGTGCCAGCAGCTTAGAGTATGAGCAGTTCTTC
TRBV10-3	TRBJ1-1	TRBD1	few	CAIRLQGSEAFF	TGTGCCATCAGGCTACAGGGGTCCGAAGCTTTCTTT
TRBV5-1	TRBJ2-1	TRBD2	few	CASSLTSASYNEQFF	TGCGCCAGCAGCTTGACTAGCGCATCCTACAATGAGCAGTTCTTC
TRBV7-3	TRBJ2-1	NA	many	CASSLTRQQNEQFF	TGTGCCAGCAGCTTAACGAGGCAGCAAAATGAGCAGTTCTTC
TRBV5-1	TRBJ1-6	TRBD1	NA	CASSDRGTQNSPLHF	TGCGCCAGCAGTGACAGGGGTACTCAGAATTCACCCCTCCACTTT
TRBV6-1	TRBJ2-2	NA	NA	CASSEARFGELFF	TGTGCCAGCAGTGAAGCGCGCTTCGGGGAGCTGTTTTTT
TRBV19	TRBJ2-5	NA	few	CASSIGRWVETQYF	TGTGCCAGTAGTATCGGGCGCTGGGTAGAGACCCAGTACTTC
TRBV2	TRBJ1-1	NA	many	CASSPNTEAFF	TGTGCCAGCAGTCCAAACACTGAAGCTTTCTTT
TRBV5-4	TRBJ1-3	NA	many	CASSLTRGSNTIYF	TGTGCCAGCAGCTTGACCAGAGGTTCGAACACCATATATTTT
TRBV6-5	TRBJ2-6	NA	few	CASSYSRSAGANVLTF	TGTGCCAGCAGTTACTCGAGATCGGCCGGGGCCAACGTCCTGACTTTC
TRBV7-7	TRBJ2-2	NA	NA	CASSFGRLNTGELFF	TGTGCTAGCAGCTTCGGCCGTCTCAACACCGGGGAGCTGTTTTTT
TRBV29-1	TRBJ1-2	NA	few	CSVGDHPQYGYTF	TGCAGCGTTGGGGACCATCCCCAGTATGGCTACACCTTC
TRBV2	TRBJ2-4	NA	few	CASSGDLAKNIQYF	TGTGCCAGCAGTGGGGACCTAGCCAAAAACATTCAGTACTTC
TRBV29-1	TRBJ1-1	TRBD1	few	CSGENDRGLREAFF	TGCAGCGGGGAGAACGACAGGGGGCTGCGGGAAGCTTTCTTT
TRBV13	TRBJ2-7	NA	few	CASSLQQGMDEQYF	TGTGCCAGCAGCTTACAACAGGGTATGGACGAGCAGTACTTC
TRBV9	TRBJ2-1	TRBD2	once	CASEREGYNEQFF	TGTGCCAGCGAGCGGGAGGGCTACAATGAGCAGTTCTTC
TRBV15	TRBJ2-5	NA	few	CATSRDQGGVETQYF	TGTGCCACCAGCAGAGATCAAGGAGGTGTGGAGACCCAGTACTTC
TRBV14	TRBJ2-7	TRBD2	NA	CASSQGLADSYEQYF	TGTGCCAGCAGCCAAGGGCTAGCGGACTCCTACGAGCAGTACTTC
TRBV7-9	TRBJ2-7	TRBD2	NA	CASSFLASGSHYEQYF	TGTGCCAGCAGCTTTCTCGCTAGCGGGAGTCACTACGAGCAGTACTTC
TRBV9	TRBJ2-5	TRBD1	few	CASSAGTGYRETQYF	TGTGCCAGCAGCGCCGGGACAGGGTATCGAGAGACCCAGTACTTC
TRBV4-1	TRBJ2-5	TRBD2	many	CASSRVTGLARETQYF	TGCGCCAGCAGCAGGGTTACGGGACTAGCGAGGGAGACCCAGTACTTC
TRBV28	TRBJ2-7	TRBD2	few	CASSSPGLAVGEQYF	TGTGCCAGCAGCTCACCGGGACTAGCGGTGGGCGAGCAGTACTTC
TRBV14	TRBJ2-1	NA	NA	CASSRSSYNEQFF	TGTGCCAGCAGTCGGAGCTCCTACAATGAGCAGTTCTTC
TRBV7-9	TRBJ2-5	TRBD2	few	CASSRGTSQETQYF	TGTGCCAGCAGCCGCGGGACTAGCCAAGAGACCCAGTACTTC
TRBV5-1	TRBJ1-2	NA	NA	CASSLGAAANYGYTF	TGCGCCAGCAGCTTGGGGGCAGCTGCTAACTATGGCTACACCTTC
TRBV7-3	TRBJ2-1	NA	NA	CASSPGRNNEQFF	TGTGCCAGCAGCCCAGGACGGAACAATGAGCAGTTCTTC
TRBV15	TRBJ2-7	NA	NA	CATSRDSEQYF	TGTGCCACCAGCAGAGATAGCGAGCAGTACTTC
TRBV4-3	TRBJ1-5	NA	few	CASSPGDPTSNQPQHF	TGCGCCAGCAGCCCTGGGGATCCGACTAGCAATCAGCCCCAGCATTTT
TRBV11-3	TRBJ2-5	TRBD2	few	CASSLTSGRTQYF	TGTGCCAGCAGCTTAACTAGCGGGCGGACCCAGTACTTC
TRBV4-2	TRBJ2-7	NA	NA	CASSQGYDVSYEQYF	TGTGCCAGCAGCCAAGGGTACGATGTCTCCTACGAGCAGTACTTC
TRBV7-3	TRBJ2-3	NA	few	CASSLRSRDTQYF	TGTGCCAGCAGCTTAAGGTCTCGAGATACGCAGTATTTT
TRBV5-6	TRBJ1-2	TRBD1	few	CASSSGTELWGYTF	TGTGCCAGCAGCTCGGGGACAGAGCTATGGGGCTACACCTTC
TRBV7-6	TRBJ2-5	NA	few	CASSLEHWETQYF	TGTGCCAGCAGCTTAGAACATTGGGAGACCCAGTACTTC
TRBV5-6	TRBJ2-4	TRBD1	many	CASSLERTGVNQYF	TGTGCCAGCAGCTTGGAGCGAACAGGGGTGAATCAGTACTTC
TRBV7-2	TRBJ2-1	TRBD1	NA	CASSPAGTGYNEQFF	TGTGCCAGCAGCCCCGCCGGGACAGGGTACAATGAGCAGTTCTTC
TRBV5-1	TRBJ1-1	TRBD1	many	CASSLGDRWNTEAFF	TGCGCCAGCAGCTTGGGGGACAGGTGGAACACTGAAGCTTTCTTT
TRBV28	TRBJ2-4	NA	NA	CASRQTLAKNIQYF	TGTGCCAGCAGGCAGACCCTAGCCAAAAACATTCAGTACTTC
TRBV7-2	TRBJ2-4	NA	NA	CASSLDSSKNIQYF	TGTGCCAGCAGCTTGGACAGTTCCAAAAACATTCAGTACTTC
TRBV30	TRBJ2-5	NA	few	CAWRKQGQQETQYF	TGTGCCTGGAGGAAGCAGGGGCAACAAGAGACCCAGTACTTC
TRBV5-4	TRBJ1-2	TRBD1	NA	CASSADRNLPSFYGYTF	TGTGCCAGCAGCGCGGACAGGAACCTTCCCTCTTTCTATGGCTACACCTTC
TRBV29-1	TRBJ1-2	NA	NA	CSVDGTYTF	TGCAGCGTTGATGGGACCTACACCTTC
TRBV5-4	TRBJ1-5	NA	many	CASSLERNQPQHF	TGTGCCAGCAGCTTGGAAAGGAATCAGCCCCAGCATTTT
TRBV28	TRBJ2-3	NA	few	CASSTRQADTQYF	TGTGCCAGCAGTACCCGACAGGCAGATACGCAGTATTTT
TRBV5-4	TRBJ1-5	NA	NA	CASSLSPNQPQHF	TGTGCCAGCAGCTTAAGTCCCAATCAGCCCCAGCATTTT
TRBV2	TRBJ2-1	NA	medium-sized	CASSENFWEKFF	TGTGCCAGCAGTGAGAACTTCTGGGAGAAGTTCTTC